The 25 T cell receptor beta chains reported below all come from one sample, sequenced in a study of shared clonotypes between healthy human individuals. Assay: immunoSEQ multiplex PCR; the TCRdb copy retains only in-frame clones and omits some. The data contain roughly 660,000 clones, 90% of them singletons. The material sequenced was memory CD8+ T cells from PBMCs. Subset defined: CD45RO+ cells pooled with CCR7-negative TemRA cells. The source of these receptors is a man aged 18 to 35 in good health. Some clones in this sample may be carry-over from other donors' samples.

This rearrangement joins TRBV5-6 to TRBJ2-5, with D tentatively TRBD2 (6 bases). The DNA end favors TRBJ2-7, so the J call may be wrong. The CDR3 has 14 residues. The germline V gene has CDR1 SGHDT and CDR2 YYEEEE. The CDR3 sequence: CASSSIGTSYEQYF. CDR3 bases: TGTGCCAGCAGCTCTATCGGGACTTCCTACGAGCAGTACTTC.

The chain joins TRBV7-9 to TRBJ1-5; D ambiguous. Trimming left V 2 bases short and J 5 bases short, with 4 bases between. This CDR3 spans 12 amino acids. Germline V lookup: CDR1 SEHNR, CDR2 FQNEAQ (reference sequence). CDR3 DNA sequence: TGTGCCAGCAGCTTATTTGATCAGCCCCAGCATTTT. This translates into CASSLFDQPQHF. The variable domain in full, with the rest retrieved from reference TRBV7-9 and TRBJ1-5, is DTGVSQNPRHKITKRGQNVTFRCDPISEHNRLYWYRQTLGQGPEFLTYFQNEAQLEKSRLLSDRFSAERPKGSFSTLEIQRTEQGDSAMYLCASSLFDQPQHFGDGTRLSIL.

The chain carries TRBV19 and TRBJ1-1; 8 bases line up with TRBD1. Germline trimming cut 7 bases from V and 6 bases from J; bases unmatched to any gene: 10. The CDR3 contains 14 residues. The V gene's germline CDR1 is LNHDA and CDR2 SQIVND (reference sequence). CDR3 nucleotides: TGTGCCAGTAAAATCTCAGGGGGCAGCGCTGAAGCTTTCTTT. As protein: CASKISGGSAEAFF.

The chain uses TRBV14 and TRBJ2-7; weak D call: TRBD2 (6 bases). The CDR3 is 15 residues long. V lost 1 base to trimming and J lost 2 bases, with 12 bases between them. Germline V gene sequence: CDR1 SGHDN, CDR2 FVKESK. CDR3 DNA sequence: TGTGCCAGCAGCCAAGGTACGCGGGATGCCTACGAGCAGTACTTC. Encoded protein: CASSQGTRDAYEQYF.

This chain links TRBV13 with TRBJ2-7, with D possibly being TRBD2 (5 bases). This CDR3 contains 14 residues. Germline V gene data show CDR1 as PRHDT and CDR2 as FYEKMQ (reference sequence). V was cut by 0 bases and J by 4 bases, with 10 bases left in between. CDR3 sequence reads: CASSLGGQRYEQYF. In DNA form, the CDR3 reads TGTGCCAGCAGCTTAGGAGGGCAGCGGTACGAGCAGTACTTC.

This clone has just a few counts. The chain has TRBV9 and TRBJ2-1; 9 bases map to TRBD1. Germline V gene data show CDR1 as SGDLS and CDR2 as YYNGEE. This CDR3 contains 16 residues. J lost 7 bases, V lost 3 bases, and 11 bases had no gene match. The CDR3 sequence: CASSGATTGGGNEQFF. Written as DNA, the CDR3 is TGTGCCAGCAGCGGAGCGACGACAGGGGGAGGAAATGAGCAGTTCTTC.

The chain uses TRBV9 and TRBJ2-7; TRBD2 agrees at 13 bases. The CDR3 is 16 amino acids. J lost 4 bases, V lost 3 bases, and 7 bases had no gene match. The germline V gene encodes CDR1 SGDLS and CDR2 YYNGEE. The CDR3: CASSGRTSGSIYEQYF. DNA of the CDR3: TGTGCCAGCAGCGGCCGGACTAGCGGGAGTATATACGAGCAGTACTTC.

The genes are TRBV6-5 and TRBJ2-1, with 7 bases lining up with TRBD2. J lost 5 bases, V lost 0 bases, and 4 bases had no gene match. From germline, CDR1 is MNHEY and CDR2 SVGAGI. CDR3 length: 15 amino acids. The chain's CDR3 is CASSYSIAGDNEQFF. For the CDR3, the DNA is TGTGCCAGCAGTTACTCGATTGCGGGAGACAATGAGCAGTTCTTC.

The chain carries TRBV9 and TRBJ2-2; TRBD2 matches 14 bases. V was clipped by 3 bases and J by 0 bases; unmatched bases: 4. The CDR3 is 18 residues long. Germline V lookup: CDR1 SGDLS, CDR2 YYNGEE. CDR3 sequence: CASSGGLAGDPNTGELFF. CDR3 DNA: TGTGCCAGCAGCGGGGGACTAGCGGGAGACCCGAACACCGGGGAGCTGTTTTTT.

V and J are TRBV28 and TRBJ2-1, with D possibly matching TRBD2 (5 bases). Germline values: CDR1 MDHEN, CDR2 SYDVKM. The CDR3 has 17 residues. V lost 3 bases, J lost 7 bases, and 22 bases lay in between. CDR3 sequence (DNA): TGTGCCAGCAGTTTCCCCCTGAGGGTTCGGGGTATGAATGAGCAGTTCTTC. This sequence encodes CASSFPLRVRGMNEQFF.

About this clone itself: The junction and the germline gene differ at one end; a read error may be behind it. This chain links TRBV15 with TRBJ2-7; 7 nucleotides agree with TRBD1. Germline CDR1 and CDR2: LNHNV and YYDKDF (reference sequence). The CDR3 extends over 12 amino acids. The CDR3 region is CATSREATGIDF. The CDR3 coding sequence is TGTGCCACCAGCAGAGAGGCGACAGGGATAGACTTC.

V gene TRBV11-3 combines with J gene TRBJ2-2; TRBD1 matches 8 bases. This CDR3 comprises 17 residues. Germline CDR1 and CDR2: SGHNT and YENEEA. V trimming: 2 bases; J trimming: 5 bases; junction bases outside the gene matches: 10. The CDR3 nucleotides read TGTGCCAGCAGCTTACAGGGGGCTGGTGTAGGGACCGGGGAGCTGTTTTTT. Translation gives CASSLQGAGVGTGELFF.

The chain is built from TRBV13 and TRBJ2-3; D gene uncertain. The CDR3 runs to 13 residues. Germline CDR1 PRHDT, CDR2 FYEKMQ (reference sequence). The V and J ends lost 1 base and 6 bases respectively, with 8 bases between them. The CDR3 is CASSLAAPDTQYF. CDR3 DNA: TGTGCCAGCAGCTTAGCGGCACCGGATACGCAGTATTTT.

The chain couples TRBV19 to TRBJ1-2; unclear D gene. Trimming pared 3 bases from V and 1 base from J, leaving 12 bases between. Germline V gene sequence: CDR1 LNHDA, CDR2 SQIVND (reference sequence). The CDR3 has 15 residues. For the CDR3, the DNA is TGTGCCAGTAGTATTCCGGACTCTCTTAACTATGGCTACACCTTC. Translating it yields CASSIPDSLNYGYTF.

The J gene is TRBJ1-1, the V gene TRBV10-3; D is uncertain. This CDR3 has 12 amino acids. V was trimmed by 6 bases and J by 4 bases, leaving 9 bases between them. Looked up from germline, CDR1 is ENHRY and CDR2 is SYGVKD. In nucleotides, the CDR3 is TGTGCCATCAGGGCCCCCAGCACTGAAGCTTTCTTT. Protein sequence: CAIRAPSTEAFF.

The chain carries TRBV4-1 and TRBJ2-1; TRBD2 matches at 7 bases. The length of the CDR3 is 16 residues. J gave up 9 bases and V 1 base, and 12 bases lay outside the gene matches. Germline loops: CDR1 MGHRA, CDR2 YSYEKL. The CDR3, as DNA: TGCGCCAGCAGCCAAGTTCCCGCGGGAGACAAGGTTGAGCAGTTCTTC. This codes for CASSQVPAGDKVEQFF.

The gene calls are TRBV7-9 and TRBJ2-3; 7 nucleotides line up with TRBD1. V dropped 3 bases and J dropped 2; count of bases not matched to a gene: 5. CDR1 is SEHNR, CDR2 FQNEAQ, per germline (reference sequence). This CDR3 comprises 15 residues. CDR3 DNA sequence: TGTGCCAGCAGCTTGAGGACAGGAACCACAGATACGCAGTATTTT. Its translation is CASSLRTGTTDTQYF.

This clone showed up just once. The V and J genes are TRBV7-8 and TRBJ1-1; D not resolved. The V end was cut by 5 bases, the J end by 2 bases, with 9 bases between. The CDR3 has 13 residues. Germline V gene lookup returns CDR1 SGHVS and CDR2 FQNEAQ. CDR3 bases: TGTGCCAGCAGCCCAGGTTTTAACACTGAAGCTTTCTTT. It specifies CASSPGFNTEAFF.

This rearrangement joins TRBV15 to TRBJ1-4; tentative D call: TRBD1 (6 bases). With 2 bases removed from V and 8 bases from J, the gap between germline ends came to 18 bases. The CDR3 extends over 16 amino acids. Looked up from germline, CDR1 is LNHNV and CDR2 is YYDKDF (reference sequence). The CDR3 DNA sequence: TGTGCCACCAGCAGATCCGAGCGGGACATGGAGGAAAAACTGTTTTTT. Amino acid sequence: CATSRSERDMEEKLFF.

The chain employs TRBV13 and TRBJ2-1; D call uncertain. The CDR3 consists of 12 residues. V dropped 0 bases and J dropped 9 bases, with 6 bases sitting between them. From germline, CDR1 is PRHDT and CDR2 FYEKMQ (reference sequence). In DNA, the CDR3 is TGTGCCAGCAGCTTAGGGGGCACTGAGCAGTTCTTC. This translates into CASSLGGTEQFF.

The J gene is TRBJ2-7, the V gene TRBV4-2; perhaps TRBD2 as D (5 bases). V lost 0 bases, J lost 3 bases, and 15 bases lay in between. CDR1 is LGHNA, CDR2 YNFKEQ, per germline. The length of the CDR3 is 16 residues. CDR3 nucleotides: TGTGCCAGCAGCCAAGAGGGCGGACTCTCCCACTACGAGCAGTACTTC. This codes for CASSQEGGLSHYEQYF.

About this clone: Other DNA sequences in this specimen translate into the identical CDR3. The genes are TRBV25-1 and TRBJ1-1; possible D gene TRBD1, 5 bases. V lost 3 bases, J lost 3 bases, and 11 bases lay in between. Germline V gene lookup returns CDR1 MGHDK and CDR2 SYGVNS. CDR3 size: 14 residues. CDR3 nucleotides: TGTGCCAGCAGTGAGCAGGGAAGGGACACTGAAGCTTTCTTT. It yields the protein CASSEQGRDTEAFF.

This clone showed up just a few times. The chain combines TRBV6-4 with TRBJ2-2; no clear D gene. Germline V gives CDR1 MRHNA, CDR2 SNTAGT. V lost 5 bases, J lost 5 bases, and 6 bases lay in between. This CDR3 has 12 amino acids. The CDR3 DNA follows: TGTGCCAGCAGTACATCGACCGGGGAGCTGTTTTTT. Protein: CASSTSTGELFF.

The chain couples TRBV10-3 to TRBJ2-2; 7 bases align to TRBD1. J gave up 3 bases and V 2 bases, and 3 bases lay outside the gene matches. Germline V CDR1 and CDR2: ENHRY, SYGVKD. The CDR3 extends over 15 amino acids. The CDR3 DNA follows: TGTGCCATCAGTGAGGTCGGGACAGACACCGGGGAGCTGTTTTTT. It codes for CAISEVGTDTGELFF.

The chain combines TRBV11-3 with TRBJ1-1; 11 bases map to TRBD1. This CDR3 spans 16 amino acids. CDR1 is SGHNT and CDR2 is YENEEA in the germline V gene. After removal of 6 bases from V and 5 bases from J, the junction contained 11 bases not matched to a gene. The CDR3 reads CASSTPGTGGWTEAFF. Here the CDR3 DNA reads TGTGCCAGCAGTACCCCCGGGACAGGGGGTTGGACTGAAGCTTTCTTT.